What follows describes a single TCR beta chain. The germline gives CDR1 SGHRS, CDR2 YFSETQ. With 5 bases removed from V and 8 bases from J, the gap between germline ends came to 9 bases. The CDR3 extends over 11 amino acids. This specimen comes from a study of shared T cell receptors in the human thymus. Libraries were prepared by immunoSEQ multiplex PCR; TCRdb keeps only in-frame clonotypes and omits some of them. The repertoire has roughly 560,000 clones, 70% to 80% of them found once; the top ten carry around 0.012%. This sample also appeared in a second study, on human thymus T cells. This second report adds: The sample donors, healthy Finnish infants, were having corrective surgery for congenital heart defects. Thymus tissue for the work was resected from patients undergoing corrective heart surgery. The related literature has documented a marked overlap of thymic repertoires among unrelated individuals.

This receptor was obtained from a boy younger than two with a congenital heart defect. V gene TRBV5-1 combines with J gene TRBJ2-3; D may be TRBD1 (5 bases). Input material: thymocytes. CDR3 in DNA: TGCGCCAGCAGACAGGTCGTTACGCAGTATTTT. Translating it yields CASRQVVTQYF.